The clone carrying this T cell receptor (beta chain) was detected only a few times. Its antigen remains unidentified. The data were obtained in a study of CD8 T cells in ankylosing spondylitis. Notes on the study in general: A number of the motif variants had already been described in reactive arthritis synovial fluid and blood. A TCR beta motif of several highly homologous variants seemed to mark ankylosing spondylitis blood. Disease-associated clonotypes exhibited CD8+ identity and were relatively infrequent in peripheral blood.

The CDR3 has 16 amino acids. Germline V lookup: CDR1 LGHDT, CDR2 YNNKEL (reference sequence). V lost 0 bases, J lost 5 bases, and 16 bases lay in between. Researchers built TCR beta libraries using quantitative 5'-RACE with molecular barcodes. In TCRdb, the 5' RACE reads were re-called with MiXCR into one record per CDR3 protein. The sample includes 150,000 to 200,000 distinct CDR3 sequences, about a sixth of them seen just once. This chain uses TRBV3-1 with TRBJ2-5, with D possibly being TRBD2 (6 bases). The sequenced material came from blood, either unsorted or a sorted T cell fraction (not recorded which). The TCR originated in a male donor with ankylosing spondylitis or in good health (not recorded which). CDR3 nucleotides: TGTGCCAGCAGCCAAGATCGGCGGGGCCCCGGGGAGACCCAGTACTTC. It specifies CASSQDRRGPGETQYF.